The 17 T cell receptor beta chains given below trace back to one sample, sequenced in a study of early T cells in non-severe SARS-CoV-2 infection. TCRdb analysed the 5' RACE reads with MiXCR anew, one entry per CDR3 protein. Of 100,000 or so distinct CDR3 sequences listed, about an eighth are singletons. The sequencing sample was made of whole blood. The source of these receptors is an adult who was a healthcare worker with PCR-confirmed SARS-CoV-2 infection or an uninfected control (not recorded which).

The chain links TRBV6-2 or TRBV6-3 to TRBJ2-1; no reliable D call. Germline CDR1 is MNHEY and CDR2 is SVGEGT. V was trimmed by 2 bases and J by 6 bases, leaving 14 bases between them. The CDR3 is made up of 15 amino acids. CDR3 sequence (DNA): TGTGCCAGCAGTTACAGTTCCAGCCTGGGCAATGAGCAGTTCTTC. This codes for CASSYSSSLGNEQFF.

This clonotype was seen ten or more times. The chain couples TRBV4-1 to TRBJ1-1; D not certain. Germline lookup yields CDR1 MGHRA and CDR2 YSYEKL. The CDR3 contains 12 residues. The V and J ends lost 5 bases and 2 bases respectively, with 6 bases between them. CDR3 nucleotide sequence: TGCGCCAGCAGCGGGGATAACACTGAAGCTTTCTTT. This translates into CASSGDNTEAFF.

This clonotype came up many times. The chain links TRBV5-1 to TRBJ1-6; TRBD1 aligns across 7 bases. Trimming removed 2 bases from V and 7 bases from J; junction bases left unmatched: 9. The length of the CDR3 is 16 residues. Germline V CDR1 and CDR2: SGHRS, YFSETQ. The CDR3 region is CASSFQGQAGNSPLHF. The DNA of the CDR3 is TGCGCCAGCAGCTTCCAAGGACAGGCTGGGAATTCACCCCTCCACTTT. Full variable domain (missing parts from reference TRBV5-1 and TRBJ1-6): KAGVTQTPRYLIKTRGQQVTLSCSPISGHRSVSWYQQTPGQGLQFLFEYFSETQRNKGNFPGRFSGRQFSNSRSEMNVSTLELGDSALYLCASSFQGQAGNSPLHFGNGTRLTVT.

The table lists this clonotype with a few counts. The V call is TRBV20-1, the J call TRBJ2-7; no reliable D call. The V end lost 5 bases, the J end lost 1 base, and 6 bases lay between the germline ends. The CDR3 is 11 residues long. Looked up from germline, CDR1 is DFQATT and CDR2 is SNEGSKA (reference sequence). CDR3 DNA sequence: TGCAGTGCTTCCTATTCCTACGAGCAGTACTTC. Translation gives CSASYSYEQYF.

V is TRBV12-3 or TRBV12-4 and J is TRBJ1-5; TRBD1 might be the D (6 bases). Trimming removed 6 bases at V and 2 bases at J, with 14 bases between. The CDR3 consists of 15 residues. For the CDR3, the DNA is TGTGCCAGCAGCCCTGTGGGGGGCCGCAATCAGCCCCAGCATTTT. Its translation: CASSPVGGRNQPQHF.

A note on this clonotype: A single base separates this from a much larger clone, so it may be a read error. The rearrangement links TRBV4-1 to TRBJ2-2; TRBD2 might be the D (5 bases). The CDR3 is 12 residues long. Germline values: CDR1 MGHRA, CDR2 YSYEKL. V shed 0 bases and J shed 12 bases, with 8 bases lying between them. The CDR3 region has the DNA TGCGCCAGCAGCCAAGAGAGAGGGAAGCTGTTTTTT. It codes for CASSQERGKLFF.

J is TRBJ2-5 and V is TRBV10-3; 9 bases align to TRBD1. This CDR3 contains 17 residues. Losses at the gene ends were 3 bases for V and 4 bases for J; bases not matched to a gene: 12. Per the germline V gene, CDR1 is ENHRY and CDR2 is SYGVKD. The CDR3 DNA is TGTGCCATCAGTGATTCAGGACAGGGGATTTGGGGAGAGACCCAGTACTTC. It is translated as CAISDSGQGIWGETQYF.

CDR3 in amino acids: CASSRGASGTNEQFF. The CDR3 DNA is TGTGCCAGCAGCAGAGGGGCTAGCGGAACTAATGAGCAGTTCTTC. The gene calls are TRBV6-1 and TRBJ2-1, with 7 bases fitting TRBD2. V gave up 6 bases and J gave up 7 bases; unmatched junction bases: 12. The length of the CDR3 is 15 residues. Germline values: CDR1 MNHNS, CDR2 SASEGT.

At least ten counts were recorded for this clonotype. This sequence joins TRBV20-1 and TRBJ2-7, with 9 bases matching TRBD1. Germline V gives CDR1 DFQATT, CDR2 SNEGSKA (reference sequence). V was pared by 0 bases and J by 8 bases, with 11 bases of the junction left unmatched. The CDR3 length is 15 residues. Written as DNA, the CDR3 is TGCAGTGCTAGAGATCGGGGGGACAGGGACGATAAGCAGTACTTC. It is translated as CSARDRGDRDDKQYF.

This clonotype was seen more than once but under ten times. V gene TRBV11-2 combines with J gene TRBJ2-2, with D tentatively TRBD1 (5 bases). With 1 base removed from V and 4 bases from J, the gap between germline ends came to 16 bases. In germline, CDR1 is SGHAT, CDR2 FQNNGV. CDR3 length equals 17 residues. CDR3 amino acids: CASSLVAGLTVTGELFF. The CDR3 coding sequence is TGTGCCAGCAGCTTAGTCGCAGGGCTGACAGTCACCGGGGAGCTGTTTTTT.

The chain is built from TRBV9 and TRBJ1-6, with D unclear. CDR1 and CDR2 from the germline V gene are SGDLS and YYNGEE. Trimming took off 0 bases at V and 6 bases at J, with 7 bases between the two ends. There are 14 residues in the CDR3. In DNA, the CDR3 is TGTGCCAGCAGCGTAGAGGCCAGTAATTCACCCCTCCACTTT. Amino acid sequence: CASSVEASNSPLHF.

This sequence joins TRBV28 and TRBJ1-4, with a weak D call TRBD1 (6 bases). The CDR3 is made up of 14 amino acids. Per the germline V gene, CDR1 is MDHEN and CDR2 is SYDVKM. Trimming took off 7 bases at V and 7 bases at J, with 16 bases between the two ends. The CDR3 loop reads CASTSPGGSEKLFF. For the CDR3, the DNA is TGTGCCAGCACCTCCCCTGGGGGCAGTGAAAAACTGTTTTTT.

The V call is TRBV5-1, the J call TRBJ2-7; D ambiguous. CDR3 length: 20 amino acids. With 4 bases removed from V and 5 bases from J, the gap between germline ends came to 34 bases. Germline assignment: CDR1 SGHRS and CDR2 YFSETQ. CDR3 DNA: TGCGCCAGCAGCAAGCAATACCCACGGGTCCGACCTGCCGATTGGGACGAGCAGTACTTC. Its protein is CASSKQYPRVRPADWDEQYF. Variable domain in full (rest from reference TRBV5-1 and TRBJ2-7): KAGVTQTPRYLIKTRGQQVTLSCSPISGHRSVSWYQQTPGQGLQFLFEYFSETQRNKGNFPGRFSGRQFSNSRSEMNVSTLELGDSALYLCASSKQYPRVRPADWDEQYFGPGTRLTVT.

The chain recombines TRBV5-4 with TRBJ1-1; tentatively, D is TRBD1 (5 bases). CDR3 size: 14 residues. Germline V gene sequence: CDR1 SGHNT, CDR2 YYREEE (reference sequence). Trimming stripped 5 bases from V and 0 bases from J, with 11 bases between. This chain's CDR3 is CASRLDRLNTEAFF. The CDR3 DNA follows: TGTGCCAGCAGACTCGACAGACTGAACACTGAAGCTTTCTTT.

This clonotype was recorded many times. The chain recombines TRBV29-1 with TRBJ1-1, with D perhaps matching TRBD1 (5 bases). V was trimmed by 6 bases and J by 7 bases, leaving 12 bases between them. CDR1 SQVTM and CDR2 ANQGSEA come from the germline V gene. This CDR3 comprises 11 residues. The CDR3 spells CSVGDTGEAFF. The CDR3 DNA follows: TGCAGCGTAGGGGATACGGGTGAAGCTTTCTTT.

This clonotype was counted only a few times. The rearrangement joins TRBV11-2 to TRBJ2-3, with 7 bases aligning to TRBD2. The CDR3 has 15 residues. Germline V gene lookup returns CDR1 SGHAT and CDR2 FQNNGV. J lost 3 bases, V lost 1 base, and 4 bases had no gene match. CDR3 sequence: CASSLVWRETDTQYF. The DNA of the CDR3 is TGTGCCAGCAGCTTAGTGTGGCGGGAGACAGATACGCAGTATTTT.

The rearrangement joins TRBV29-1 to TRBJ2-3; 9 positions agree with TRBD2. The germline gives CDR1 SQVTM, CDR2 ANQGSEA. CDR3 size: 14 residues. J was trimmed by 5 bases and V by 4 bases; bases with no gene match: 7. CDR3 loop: CSVAAGGPIDTQYF. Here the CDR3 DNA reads TGCAGCGTTGCTGCGGGAGGGCCGATAGATACGCAGTATTTT.